The clone carrying this T cell receptor (beta chain) was counted a few times. The antigen remains undetermined. The sample is drawn from a study of T cell repertoires in cytomegalovirus infection. On the study more broadly: Public TCR beta signatures marked donors with CMV infection and the matching HLA.

Study-wide points: In two of eight donors, the top clonotype was HLA-C-restricted CMV-specific.

TCRdb called the reads again in MiXCR, with one record for every CDR3 protein. The sample consists of 350,000 to 500,000 distinct CDR3 sequences, roughly 31% of them appearing once. Germline-derived CDR1 and CDR2 are SGHTA and FQGNSA. The CDR3 has 15 residues. V shed 4 bases, J shed 6 bases, and the junction held 10 bases outside the gene matches. Material for sequencing was PBMCs. This receptor was obtained from a human donor in good health (CMV status not recorded). Some clones in this sample may be carry-over from other donors' samples. This rearrangement joins TRBV7-2 to TRBJ2-3; 7 nucleotides agree with TRBD2. CDR3 coding DNA: TGTGCCAGCAGCTCGTACCAGACTAGCAGGGATACGCAGTATTTT. Encoded protein: CASSSYQTSRDTQYF.